Listed here are 3 T cell receptor beta chains from one sample, sequenced in a study of cytomegalovirus exposure and HLA in healthy donors. Amplification used 60 Vbeta primers and 13 Jbeta primers. TCRdb keeps only in-frame clones here, not all; method: immunoSEQ multiplex PCR. The table lists more than 80,000 clones, 65% to 75% of them singletons. The sequencing input was PBMCs. These receptors were collected from a woman in her 70s in good health and CMV-seropositive.

V is TRBV19 and J is TRBJ2-5, with a weak D call TRBD2 (6 bases). Germline loops: CDR1 LNHDA, CDR2 SQIVND (reference sequence). The CDR3 runs to 13 residues. V lost 3 bases and J lost 4, with 9 bases in between. The CDR3 DNA reads TGTGCCAGTAGTATTAACGGGGGAGAGACCCAGTACTTC. It translates to CASSINGGETQYF.

The V gene is TRBV10-1, the J gene TRBJ2-5, with D possibly TRBD1 on 5 matching bases. The CDR3 sequence is 17 residues long. Germline CDR1 WNHNN, CDR2 SYGVQD (reference sequence). The V end lost 0 bases, the J end lost 5 bases, and 19 bases lay between the germline ends. The CDR3 DNA is TGCGCCAGCAGTGAGTCAGTGGGGCTGGGGTCGGTGGAGACCCAGTACTTC. It encodes CASSESVGLGSVETQYF.

This sequence joins TRBV9 and TRBJ2-7, with 10 nucleotides matching TRBD1. With 0 bases clipped from V and 5 bases from J, the junction kept 8 bases outside the gene matches. Germline V lookup: CDR1 SGDLS, CDR2 YYNGEE. This CDR3 is built from 16 residues. In DNA, the CDR3 is TGTGCCAGCAGCGTAGCGGCCGGACAGGGGGGGCACGAGCAGTACTTC. Encoded protein: CASSVAAGQGGHEQYF. Variable domain in full (rest from reference TRBV9 and TRBJ2-7): DSGVTQTPKHLITATGQRVTLRCSPRSGDLSVYWYQQSLDQGLQFLIQYYNGEERAKGNILERFSAQQFPDLHSELNLSSLELGDSALYFCASSVAAGQGGHEQYFGPGTRLTVT.